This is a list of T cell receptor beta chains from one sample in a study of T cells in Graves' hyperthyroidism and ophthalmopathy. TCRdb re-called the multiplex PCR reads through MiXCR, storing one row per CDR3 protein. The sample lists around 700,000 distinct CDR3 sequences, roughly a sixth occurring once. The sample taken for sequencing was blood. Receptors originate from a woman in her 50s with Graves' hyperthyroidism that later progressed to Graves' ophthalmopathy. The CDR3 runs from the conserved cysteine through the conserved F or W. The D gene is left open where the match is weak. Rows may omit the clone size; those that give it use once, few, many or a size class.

CDR3: CASSLKSYNKQFF; DNA: TGCGCCAGCAGCTTGAAAAGTTACAATAAGCAGTTCTTC; size: few; D: .; J: TRBJ2-1; V: TRBV5-1
CDR3: CSADPGQGSDTQYF; DNA: TGCAGTGCAGACCCGGGACAGGGTTCGGATACGCAGTATTTT; size: many; D: TRBD1; J: TRBJ2-3; V: TRBV20-1
CDR3: CASSLSHQNSPLHF; DNA: TGTGCCAGCAGCTTGTCCCACCAAAATTCACCCCTCCACTTT; size: once; D: .; J: TRBJ1-6; V: TRBV5-4
CDR3: CASSIEGGGYTF; DNA: TGTGCCAGTAGTATCGAGGGAGGTGGCTACACCTTC; size: few; D: .; J: TRBJ1-2; V: TRBV19
CDR3: CASCWGQGRTEAFF; DNA: TGTGCCAGCTGTTGGGGACAGGGGCGGACTGAAGCTTTCTTT; size: .; D: TRBD1; J: TRBJ1-1; V: TRBV2
CDR3: CASRLLSGEVVDTQYF; DNA: TGTGCCAGCCGATTACTGAGCGGGGAAGTGGTAGATACGCAGTATTTT; size: .; D: TRBD2; J: TRBJ2-3; V: TRBV11-2
CDR3: CSARVGPNYGYTF; DNA: TGCAGTGCTAGAGTGGGACCTAACTATGGCTACACCTTC; size: many; D: .; J: TRBJ1-2; V: TRBV20-1
CDR3: CASSFELRDRGYEQYF; DNA: TGTGCCAGCAGCTTCGAATTACGGGACAGGGGGTACGAGCAGTACTTC; size: many; D: TRBD1; J: TRBJ2-7; V: TRBV11-2
CDR3: CSVPRRVTGELFF; DNA: TGCAGTGTCCCCCGACGGGTTACCGGGGAGCTGTTTTTT; size: few; D: .; J: TRBJ2-2; V: TRBV20-1
CDR3: CASSLSRTGGRNQPQHF; DNA: TGTGCCAGCAGCTTATCCAGGACAGGGGGTCGCAATCAGCCCCAGCATTTT; size: many; D: TRBD1; J: TRBJ1-5; V: TRBV5-8
CDR3: CASSLWAGSQTGELFF; DNA: TGTGCCAGCAGTCTATGGGCGGGGAGTCAAACCGGGGAGCTGTTTTTT; size: many; D: .; J: TRBJ2-2; V: TRBV2
CDR3: CASSLKGGPGRSNEKLFF; DNA: TGTGCCAGCAGTTTAAAAGGGGGACCAGGCCGCTCAAATGAAAAACTGTTTTTT; size: .; D: .; J: TRBJ1-4; V: TRBV27
CDR3: CASSPLTSGETQYF; DNA: TGTGCCAGCAGCCCCCTGACAAGCGGAGAGACCCAGTACTTC; size: many; D: .; J: TRBJ2-5; V: TRBV11-1
CDR3: CSAIDRQGTSSGANVLTF; DNA: TGCAGTGCTATCGACAGACAGGGGACGAGCTCTGGGGCCAACGTCCTGACTTTC; size: .; D: TRBD1; J: TRBJ2-6; V: TRBV20-1
CDR3: CSASMGRRCCNQPQHF; DNA: TGCAGTGCTAGTATGGGCAGGAGGTGTTGCAATCAGCCCCAGCATTTT; size: many; D: .; J: TRBJ1-5; V: TRBV20-1
CDR3: CASRKELTGLSGNTIYF; DNA: TGTGCCAGCAGAAAGGAGTTGACAGGCCTCTCTGGAAACACCATATATTTT; size: few; D: .; J: TRBJ1-3; V: TRBV6-1
CDR3: CASSLNRVLGETQYF; DNA: TGTGCCAGCAGCTTAAATAGGGTGCTTGGAGAGACCCAGTACTTC; size: .; D: .; J: TRBJ2-5; V: TRBV7-9
CDR3: CASSWGQGMYGYTF; DNA: TGTGCCAGCAGTTGGGGACAGGGAATGTATGGCTACACCTTC; size: many; D: TRBD1; J: TRBJ1-2; V: TRBV12-3/TRBV12-4
CDR3: CASRHTDTQYF; DNA: TGTGCCAGCAGACACACAGATACGCAGTATTTT; size: many; D: .; J: TRBJ2-3; V: TRBV3-1